Following are 2 T cell receptor beta chains from one sample sequenced in a study of technical replicates of blood from a few donors. Some clones are missing from TCRdb's copy, which holds only in-frame ones; the method was immunoSEQ multiplex PCR. The table records roughly 82,000 clones, about 89% of them present only once. The sample taken for sequencing was T cells isolated from PBMCs. The receptors originated from a human donor in good health.

The chain joins TRBV5-1 to TRBJ2-2; maybe TRBD1 (5 bases). V was shortened by 6 bases and J by 3 bases, with 21 bases between the two germline ends. Germline V lookup: CDR1 SGHRS, CDR2 YFSETQ. This CDR3 has 17 residues. The DNA of the CDR3 is TGCGCCAGCAACCCGATTTGGGGCGCAGACCACACCGGGGAGCTGTTTTTT. Translation gives CASNPIWGADHTGELFF. Combining the CDR3 with reference TRBV5-1 and TRBJ2-2 gives the whole variable domain KAGVTQTPRYLIKTRGQQVTLSCSPISGHRSVSWYQQTPGQGLQFLFEYFSETQRNKGNFPGRFSGRQFSNSRSEMNVSTLELGDSALYLCASNPIWGADHTGELFFGEGSRLTVL.

The V call is TRBV5-1, the J call TRBJ1-5; possibly TRBD1 for D (5 bases). V gave up 0 bases and J gave up 3 bases, with 10 bases separating them. The CDR3 is 15 amino acids. Germline-derived CDR1 and CDR2 are SGHRS and YFSETQ. The CDR3 coding sequence is TGCGCCAGCAGCTTGGAGGCAGGGAACAATCAGCCCCAGCATTTT. Translated, it gives CASSLEAGNNQPQHF.